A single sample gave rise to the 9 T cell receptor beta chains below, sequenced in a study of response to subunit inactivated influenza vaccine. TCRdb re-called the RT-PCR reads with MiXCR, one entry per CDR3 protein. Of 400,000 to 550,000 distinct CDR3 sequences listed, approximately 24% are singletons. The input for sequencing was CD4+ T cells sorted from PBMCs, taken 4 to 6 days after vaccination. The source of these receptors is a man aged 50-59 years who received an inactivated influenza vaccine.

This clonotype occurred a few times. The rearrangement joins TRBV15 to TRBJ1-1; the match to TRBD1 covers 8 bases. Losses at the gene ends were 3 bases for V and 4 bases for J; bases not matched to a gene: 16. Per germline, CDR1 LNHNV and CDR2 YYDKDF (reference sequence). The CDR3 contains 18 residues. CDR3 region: CATSRTTGAGMGSTEAFF. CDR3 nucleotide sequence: TGTGCCACCAGCAGGACGACAGGGGCAGGTATGGGCAGCACTGAAGCTTTCTTT.

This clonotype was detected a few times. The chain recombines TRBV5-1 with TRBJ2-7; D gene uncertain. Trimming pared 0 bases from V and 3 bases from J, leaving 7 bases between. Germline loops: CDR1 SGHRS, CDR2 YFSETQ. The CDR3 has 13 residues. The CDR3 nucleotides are TGCGCCAGCAGCTTGGGTCATAACTACGAGCAGTACTTC. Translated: CASSLGHNYEQYF. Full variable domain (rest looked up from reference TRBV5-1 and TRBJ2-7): KAGVTQTPRYLIKTRGQQVTLSCSPISGHRSVSWYQQTPGQGLQFLFEYFSETQRNKGNFPGRFSGRQFSNSRSEMNVSTLELGDSALYLCASSLGHNYEQYFGPGTRLTVT.

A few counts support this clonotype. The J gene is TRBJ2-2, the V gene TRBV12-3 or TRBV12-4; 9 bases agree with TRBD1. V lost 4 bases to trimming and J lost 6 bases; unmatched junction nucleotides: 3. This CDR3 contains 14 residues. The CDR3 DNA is TGTGCCAGCAGTTGGGGACAGGGAGCCGGGGAGCTGTTTTTT. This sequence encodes CASSWGQGAGELFF.

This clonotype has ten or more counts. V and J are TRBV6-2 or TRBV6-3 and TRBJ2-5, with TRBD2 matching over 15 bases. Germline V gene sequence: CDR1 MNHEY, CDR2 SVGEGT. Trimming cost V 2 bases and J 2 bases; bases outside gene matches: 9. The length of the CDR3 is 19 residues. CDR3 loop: CASSYISGLAGGRQETQYF. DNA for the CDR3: TGTGCCAGCAGTTACATTTCAGGACTAGCGGGAGGGCGACAAGAGACCCAGTACTTC.

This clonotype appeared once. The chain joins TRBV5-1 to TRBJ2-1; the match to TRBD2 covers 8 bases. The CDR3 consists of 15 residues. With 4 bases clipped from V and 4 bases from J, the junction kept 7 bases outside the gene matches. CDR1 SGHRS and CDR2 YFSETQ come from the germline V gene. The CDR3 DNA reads TGCGCCAGCAGCCCAGCGGGGGCCGGGTACAATGAGCAGTTCTTC. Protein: CASSPAGAGYNEQFF.

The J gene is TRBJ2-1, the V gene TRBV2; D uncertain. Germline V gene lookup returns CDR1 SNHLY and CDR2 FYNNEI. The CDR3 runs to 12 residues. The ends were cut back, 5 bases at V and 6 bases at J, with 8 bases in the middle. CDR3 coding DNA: TGTGCCAGCAGTCAGACTGGCAATGAGCAGTTCTTC. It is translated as CASSQTGNEQFF.

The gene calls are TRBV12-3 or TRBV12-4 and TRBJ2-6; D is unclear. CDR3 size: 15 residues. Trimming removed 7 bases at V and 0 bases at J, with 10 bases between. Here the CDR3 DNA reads TGTGCCAGCACCCGGACGGGCTCTGGGGCCAACGTCCTGACTTTC. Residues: CASTRTGSGANVLTF.

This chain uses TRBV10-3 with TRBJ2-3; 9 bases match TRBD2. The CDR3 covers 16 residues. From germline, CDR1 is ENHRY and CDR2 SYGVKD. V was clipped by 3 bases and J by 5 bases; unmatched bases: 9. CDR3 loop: CAISDRGRARGDTQYF. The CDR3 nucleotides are TGTGCCATCAGTGATCGCGGGAGGGCCCGCGGAGATACGCAGTATTTT.

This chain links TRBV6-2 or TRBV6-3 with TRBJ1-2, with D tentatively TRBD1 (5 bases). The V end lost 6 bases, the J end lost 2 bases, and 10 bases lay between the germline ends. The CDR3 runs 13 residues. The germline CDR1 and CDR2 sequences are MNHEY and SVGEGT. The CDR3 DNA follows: TGTGCCAGCAGGAGGGACGACAACTATGGCTACACCTTC. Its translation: CASRRDDNYGYTF.